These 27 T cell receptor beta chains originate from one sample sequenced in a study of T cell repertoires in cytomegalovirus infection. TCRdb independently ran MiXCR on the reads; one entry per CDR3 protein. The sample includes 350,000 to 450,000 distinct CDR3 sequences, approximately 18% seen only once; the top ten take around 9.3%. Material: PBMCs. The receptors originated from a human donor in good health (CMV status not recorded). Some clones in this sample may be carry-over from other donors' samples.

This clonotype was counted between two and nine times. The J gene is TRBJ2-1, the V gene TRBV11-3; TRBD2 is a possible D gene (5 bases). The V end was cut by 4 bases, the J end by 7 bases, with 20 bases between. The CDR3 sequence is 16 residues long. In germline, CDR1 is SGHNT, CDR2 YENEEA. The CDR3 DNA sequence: TGTGCCAGCAGCTCCTACCTTTCCCCCACGGGAAATGAGCAGTTCTTC. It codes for CASSSYLSPTGNEQFF.

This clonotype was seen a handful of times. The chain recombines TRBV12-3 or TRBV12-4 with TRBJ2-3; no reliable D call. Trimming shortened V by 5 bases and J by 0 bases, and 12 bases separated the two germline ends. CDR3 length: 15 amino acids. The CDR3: CASSTQHSSTDTQYF. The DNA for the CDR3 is TGTGCCAGCAGTACCCAGCACTCTAGCACAGATACGCAGTATTTT.

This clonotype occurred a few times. For the CDR3, the DNA is TGTGCCAGCAGGACGGGGGACAACTATGGCTACACCTTC. This gives the protein CASRTGDNYGYTF. The V call is TRBV2, the J call TRBJ1-2; D perhaps matches TRBD1 (5 bases). This CDR3 is built from 13 residues. Deletions cut 6 bases from V and 2 bases from J, with 10 bases between. In germline, CDR1 is SNHLY, CDR2 FYNNEI.

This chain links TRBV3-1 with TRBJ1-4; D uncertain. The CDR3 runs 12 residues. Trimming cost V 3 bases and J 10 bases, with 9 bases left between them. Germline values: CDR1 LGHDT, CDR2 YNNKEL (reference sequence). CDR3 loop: CASSQAHRKLFF. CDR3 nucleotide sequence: TGTGCCAGCAGCCAGGCACATCGAAAACTGTTTTTT.

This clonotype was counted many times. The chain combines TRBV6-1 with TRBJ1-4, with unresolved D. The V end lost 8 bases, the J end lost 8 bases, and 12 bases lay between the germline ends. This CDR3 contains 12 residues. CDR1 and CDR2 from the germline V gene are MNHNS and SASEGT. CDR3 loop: CASQRGREKLFF. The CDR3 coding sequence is TGTGCCAGCCAGCGCGGTCGGGAAAAACTGTTTTTT.

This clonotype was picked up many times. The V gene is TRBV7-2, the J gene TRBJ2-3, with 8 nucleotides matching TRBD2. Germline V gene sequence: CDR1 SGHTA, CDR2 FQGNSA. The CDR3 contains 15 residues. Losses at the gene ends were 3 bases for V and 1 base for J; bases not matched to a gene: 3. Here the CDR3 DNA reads TGTGCCAGCAGCTTCAACGGGGGGGGCACAGATACGCAGTATTTT. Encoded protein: CASSFNGGGTDTQYF.

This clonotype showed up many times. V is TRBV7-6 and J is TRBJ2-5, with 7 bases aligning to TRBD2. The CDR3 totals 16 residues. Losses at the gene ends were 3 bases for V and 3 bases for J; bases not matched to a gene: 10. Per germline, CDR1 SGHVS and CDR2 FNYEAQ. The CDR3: CASSFTASGGKETQYF. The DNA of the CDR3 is TGTGCCAGCAGCTTTACGGCTAGCGGAGGAAAAGAGACCCAGTACTTC.

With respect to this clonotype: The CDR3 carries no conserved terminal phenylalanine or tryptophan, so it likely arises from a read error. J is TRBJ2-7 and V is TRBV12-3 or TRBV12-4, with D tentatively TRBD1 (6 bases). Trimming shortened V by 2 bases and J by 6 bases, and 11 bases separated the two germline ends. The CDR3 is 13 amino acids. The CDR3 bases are TGTGCCAGCAGTTTAAACAGGGCGACCGAGCAGTACATC. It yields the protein CASSLNRATEQYI.

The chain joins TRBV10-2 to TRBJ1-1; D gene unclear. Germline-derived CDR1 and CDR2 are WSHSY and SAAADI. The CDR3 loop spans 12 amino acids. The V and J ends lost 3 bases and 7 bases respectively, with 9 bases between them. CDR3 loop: CASSEGQSEAFF. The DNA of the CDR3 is TGCGCCAGCAGTGAAGGGCAGAGTGAAGCTTTCTTT.

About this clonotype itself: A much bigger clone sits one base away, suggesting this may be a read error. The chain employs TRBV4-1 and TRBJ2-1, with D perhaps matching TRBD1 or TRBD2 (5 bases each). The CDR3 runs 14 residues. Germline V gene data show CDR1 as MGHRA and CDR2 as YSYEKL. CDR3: CASSPLGDSNEQLF. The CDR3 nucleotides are TGCGCCAGCAGCCCCTTGGGGGATTCCAATGAGCAGTTATTC.

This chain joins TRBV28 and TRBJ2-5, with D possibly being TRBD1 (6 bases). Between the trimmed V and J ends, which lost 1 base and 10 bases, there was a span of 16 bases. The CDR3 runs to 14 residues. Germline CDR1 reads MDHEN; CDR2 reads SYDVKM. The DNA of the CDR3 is TGTGCCAGCAGTTTATTCGAGACAGGTCAAGGCCAGTACTTC. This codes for CASSLFETGQGQYF.

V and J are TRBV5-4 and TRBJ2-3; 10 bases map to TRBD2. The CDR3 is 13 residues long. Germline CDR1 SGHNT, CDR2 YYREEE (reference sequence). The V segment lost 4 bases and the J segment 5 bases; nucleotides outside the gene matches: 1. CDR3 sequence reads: CASSRLAGDTQYF. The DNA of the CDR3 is TGTGCCAGCAGCCGACTAGCGGGAGATACGCAGTATTTT.

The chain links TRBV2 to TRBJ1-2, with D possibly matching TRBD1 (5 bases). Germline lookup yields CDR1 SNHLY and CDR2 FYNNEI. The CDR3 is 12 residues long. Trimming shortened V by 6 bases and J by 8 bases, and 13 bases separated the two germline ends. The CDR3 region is CASSLIEGGYTF. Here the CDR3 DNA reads TGTGCCAGCAGCCTTATTGAGGGGGGCTACACCTTC.

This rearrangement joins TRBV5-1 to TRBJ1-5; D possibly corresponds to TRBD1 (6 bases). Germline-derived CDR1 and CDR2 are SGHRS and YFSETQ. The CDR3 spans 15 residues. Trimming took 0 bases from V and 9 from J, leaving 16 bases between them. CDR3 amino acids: CASSLESGGGRPQHF. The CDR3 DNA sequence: TGCGCCAGCAGCTTGGAAAGCGGAGGGGGTCGGCCCCAGCATTTT.

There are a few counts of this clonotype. CDR3 sequence: CASSPPNRVFGYTF. In DNA, the CDR3 is TGTGCCAGCTCACCACCGAACAGGGTATTCGGCTACACCTTC. The chain employs TRBV18 and TRBJ1-2, with D tentatively TRBD1 (6 bases). Germline CDR1 is KGHSH and CDR2 is LQKENI. The V gene lost 0 bases and the J gene lost 8 bases, with 13 bases spanning the gap. The CDR3 spans 14 residues.

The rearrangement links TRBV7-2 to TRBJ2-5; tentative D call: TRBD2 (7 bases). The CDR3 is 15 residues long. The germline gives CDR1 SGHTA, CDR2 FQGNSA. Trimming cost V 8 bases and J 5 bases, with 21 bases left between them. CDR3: CASSYQRGATETQYF. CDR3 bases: TGTGCCAGCTCTTATCAACGGGGGGCAACGGAGACCCAGTACTTC.

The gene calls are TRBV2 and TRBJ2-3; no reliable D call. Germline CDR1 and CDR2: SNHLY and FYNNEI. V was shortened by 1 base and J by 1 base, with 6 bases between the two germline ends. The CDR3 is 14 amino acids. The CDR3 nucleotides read TGTGCCAGCAGTGAAGTCACGCGCACAGATACGCAGTATTTT. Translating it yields CASSEVTRTDTQYF.

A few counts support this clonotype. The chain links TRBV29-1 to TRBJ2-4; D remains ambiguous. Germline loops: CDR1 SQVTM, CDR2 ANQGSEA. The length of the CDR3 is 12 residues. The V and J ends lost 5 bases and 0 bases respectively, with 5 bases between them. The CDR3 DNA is TGCAGCGTTAGCTTAGCCAAAAACATTCAGTACTTC. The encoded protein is CSVSLAKNIQYF.

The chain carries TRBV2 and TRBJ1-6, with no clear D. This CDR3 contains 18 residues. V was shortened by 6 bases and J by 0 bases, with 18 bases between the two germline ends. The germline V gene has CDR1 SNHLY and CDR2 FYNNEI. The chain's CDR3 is CASRRSRRTSSYNSPLHF. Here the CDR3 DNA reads TGTGCCAGCAGGAGATCGAGGCGGACGAGCTCCTATAATTCACCCCTCCACTTT.

CDR3 DNA: TGTGCCAGCATGAGGGGCGGGGGGAAGGGTGAGCAGTACTTC. Translation: CASMRGGGKGEQYF. This chain uses TRBV12-3 or TRBV12-4 with TRBJ2-7, with 8 nucleotides matching TRBD2. The V gene end was trimmed by 7 bases and the J gene end by 7 bases; junction bases not matched to a gene: 12. The CDR3 covers 14 residues.

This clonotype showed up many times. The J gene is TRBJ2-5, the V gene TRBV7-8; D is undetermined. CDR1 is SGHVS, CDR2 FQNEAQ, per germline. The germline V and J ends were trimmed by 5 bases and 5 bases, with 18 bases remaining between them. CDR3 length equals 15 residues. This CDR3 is CASSDGRRLYETQYF. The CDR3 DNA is TGTGCCAGCAGCGACGGCCGTAGGTTATATGAGACCCAGTACTTC.

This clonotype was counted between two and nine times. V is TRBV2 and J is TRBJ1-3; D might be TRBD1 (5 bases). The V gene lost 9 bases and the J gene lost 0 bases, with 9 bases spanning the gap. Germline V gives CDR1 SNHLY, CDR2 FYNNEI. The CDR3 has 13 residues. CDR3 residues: CASTGHSGNTIYF. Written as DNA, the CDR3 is TGTGCCAGTACAGGCCACTCTGGAAACACCATATATTTT.

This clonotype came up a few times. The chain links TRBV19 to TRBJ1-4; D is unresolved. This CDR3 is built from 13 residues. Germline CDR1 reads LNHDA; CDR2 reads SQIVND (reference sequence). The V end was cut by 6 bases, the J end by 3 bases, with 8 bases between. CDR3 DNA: TGTGCCAGTAGCTCGCTGGCTAATGAAAAACTGTTTTTT. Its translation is CASSSLANEKLFF.

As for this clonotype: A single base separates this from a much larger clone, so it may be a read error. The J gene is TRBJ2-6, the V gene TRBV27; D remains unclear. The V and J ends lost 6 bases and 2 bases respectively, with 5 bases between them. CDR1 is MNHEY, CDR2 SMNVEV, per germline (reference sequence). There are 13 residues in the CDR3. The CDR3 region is CASRAAGANVLTF. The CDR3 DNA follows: TGTGCCAGCAGGGCCGCTGGGGCCAACGTCCTGACTTTC.

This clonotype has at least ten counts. The CDR3 DNA is TGTGCCAGCAGTACTACGGACAACACAGATACGCAGTATTTT. It yields the protein CASSTTDNTDTQYF. This sequence joins TRBV12-3 or TRBV12-4 and TRBJ2-3, with D possibly matching TRBD1 (5 bases). This CDR3 comprises 14 residues. The V and J ends lost 5 bases and 2 bases respectively, with 11 bases between them.

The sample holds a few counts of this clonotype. This chain's CDR3 is CASSSFITDTQYF. DNA for the CDR3: TGTGCCAGCAGCTCCTTTATCACAGATACGCAGTATTTT. This chain links TRBV6-2 or TRBV6-3 with TRBJ2-3; D is uncertain. Trimming shortened V by 6 bases and J by 2 bases, and 9 bases separated the two germline ends. The CDR3 consists of 13 residues. Per the germline V gene, CDR1 is MNHEY and CDR2 is SVGEGT.

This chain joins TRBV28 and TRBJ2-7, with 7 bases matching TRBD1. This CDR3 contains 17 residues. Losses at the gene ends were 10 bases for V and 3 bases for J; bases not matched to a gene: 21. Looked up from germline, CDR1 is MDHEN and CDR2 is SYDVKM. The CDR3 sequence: CAILPSTGQAFNYEQYF. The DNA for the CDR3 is TGTGCCATCCTCCCCTCGACAGGGCAAGCCTTCAACTACGAGCAGTACTTC. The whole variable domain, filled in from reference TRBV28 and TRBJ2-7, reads DVKVTQSSRYLVKRTGEKVFLECVQDMDHENMFWYRQDPGLGLRLIYFSYDVKMKEKGDIPEGYSVSREKKERFSLILESASTNQTSMYLCAILPSTGQAFNYEQYFGPGTRLTVT.